The T cell receptor (beta chain) described here comes from a study of T cell responses to AZD1222 COVID-19 vaccine. General study points: Spike-specific TCR breadth and depth rose after two AZD1222 doses. CD4 TCRs linked to vaccination spanned spike, dominating at 160-218 and 743-854. No repertoire was sampled before or during the peak T cell response, only after it. Epitopes outside B.1.351 and B.1.1.7 mutated regions reportedly drew nearly half of spike TCRs.

Sequencing was performed with immunoSEQ multiplex PCR; in TCRdb, only in-frame clones are kept and a portion is missing. The data hold around 130,000 clones, with just under 95% observed a single time. Of note for this clone: Its antigen is unknown.

This TCR was sampled from an adult in good health. The specimen was peripheral blood, collected on day 0 of AZD1222 vaccination.

CDR3 DNA: TGTGCCAGCAGCCACGACAGGGGCCGGGACACTGAAGCTTTCTTT. Its translation is CASSHDRGRDTEAFF. The chain recombines TRBV7-2 with TRBJ1-1, with TRBD1 identical over 8 bases. CDR3 length: 15 amino acids. Trimming removed 5 bases from V and 3 bases from J; junction bases left unmatched: 8. Germline V lookup: CDR1 SGHTA, CDR2 FQGNSA.